The 30 T cell receptor beta chains reported below all come from one sample, sequenced in a study of cytomegalovirus exposure and HLA in healthy donors. Amplification used 60 Vbeta primers and 13 Jbeta primers. TCRdb keeps only in-frame clones here, not all; method: immunoSEQ multiplex PCR. The sample records 89,000 or so clones, roughly 77% being singletons. Sequencing was performed on PBMCs. These receptors were collected from a man aged 60-69 years in good health and CMV-seronegative.

V and J are TRBV6-1 and TRBJ1-5; the D is unclear. The CDR3 has 13 amino acids. Looked up from germline, CDR1 is MNHNS and CDR2 is SASEGT. Deletions cut 7 bases from V and 6 bases from J, with 13 bases between. CDR3 coding DNA: TGTGCCAGCACAGCGTCCGGGTTTCAGCCCCAGCATTTT. As protein: CASTASGFQPQHF.

The chain has TRBV6-1 and TRBJ1-1; unclear D gene. CDR1 is MNHNS and CDR2 is SASEGT in the germline V gene. The CDR3 covers 16 residues. V dropped 1 base and J dropped 5 bases, with 17 bases sitting between them. In DNA form, the CDR3 reads TGTGCCAGCAGTGAAGTAAGGACCACCCCGGGGACTGAAGCTTTCTTT. Translating gives CASSEVRTTPGTEAFF.

The rearrangement links TRBV28 to TRBJ2-7; perhaps TRBD2 as D (6 bases). Between the trimmed V and J ends, which lost 8 bases and 2 bases, there was a span of 13 bases. Germline lookup yields CDR1 MDHEN and CDR2 SYDVKM. This CDR3 has 13 residues. CDR3 region: CASGRTAPYEQYF. CDR3 coding DNA: TGTGCCAGCGGGAGGACGGCTCCCTACGAGCAGTACTTC.

The chain employs TRBV4-1 and TRBJ1-3; D is perhaps TRBD1 (6 bases). The CDR3 has 18 residues. The V and J ends lost 0 bases and 1 base respectively, with 16 bases between them. CDR1 is MGHRA and CDR2 is YSYEKL in the germline V gene. CDR3 in DNA: TGCGCCAGCAGCCAAGATTTGCAGGGGTCTACATCTGGAAACACCATATATTTT. As protein: CASSQDLQGSTSGNTIYF.

This clone appeared a few times. The rearrangement uses TRBV11-3 and TRBJ2-3; 7 bases fit TRBD1. CDR3 length equals 15 residues. With V trimmed by 5 bases and J by 2 bases, 7 bases remained unmatched. Looked up from germline, CDR1 is SGHNT and CDR2 is YENEEA. The CDR3 reads CASSRDSEYTDTQYF. As DNA, the CDR3 is TGTGCCAGCAGCCGGGACAGCGAATACACAGATACGCAGTATTTT.

The rearrangement joins TRBV5-1 to TRBJ1-5; TRBD1 might be the D (6 bases). Trimming stripped 0 bases from V and 0 bases from J, with 13 bases between. Germline-derived CDR1 and CDR2 are SGHRS and YFSETQ. This CDR3 region has 17 residues. DNA of the CDR3: TGCGCCAGCAGCTTGGGGACAGACCTTTATAGCAATCAGCCCCAGCATTTT. This translates into CASSLGTDLYSNQPQHF.

The gene calls are TRBV23-1 and TRBJ1-1, with D hard to call. TRBV23-1 is an ORF; its function is uncertain. The V gene lost 11 bases and the J gene lost 5 bases, with 15 bases spanning the gap. This CDR3 region has 12 residues. CDR3 coding DNA: TGCGCCGCAGAGGGCAAGCGGACTGAAGCTTTCTTT. Translating it yields CAAEGKRTEAFF.

The V gene is TRBV18, the J gene TRBJ1-5; 8 bases line up with TRBD1. V shed 3 bases and J 4 bases; nucleotides not matched to a gene: 2. There are 14 residues in the CDR3. Germline CDR1 KGHSH, CDR2 LQKENI. CDR3 sequence (DNA): TGTGCCAGCTCACCCCAGGGGGCTAATCAGCCCCAGCATTTT. Translating it yields CASSPQGANQPQHF.

Only a few counts were recorded for this clone. The genes are TRBV5-8 and TRBJ1-1; D perhaps matches TRBD1 (5 bases). The CDR3 spans 12 residues. Between the trimmed V and J ends, which lost 1 base and 8 bases, there was a span of 9 bases. The V gene's germline CDR1 is SGHTS and CDR2 YDEGEE. This chain's CDR3 is CASSLLQDEAFF. Here the CDR3 DNA reads TGTGCCAGCAGCTTGTTACAGGACGAAGCTTTCTTT.

The rearrangement uses TRBV7-9 and TRBJ2-1, with 12 bases lining up with TRBD2. In germline, CDR1 is SEHNR, CDR2 FQNEAQ (reference sequence). J was trimmed by 8 bases and V by 2 bases; bases with no gene match: 7. This CDR3 is built from 16 residues. The CDR3 DNA reads TGTGCCAGCAGCTTAAGGCTAGCGGGGGGGAGGGATGAGCAGTTCTTC. Translating gives CASSLRLAGGRDEQFF.

The chain recombines TRBV4-1 with TRBJ2-4; TRBD1 matches at 10 bases. Germline V gives CDR1 MGHRA, CDR2 YSYEKL. This CDR3 has 16 residues. Losses at the gene ends were 4 bases for V and 2 bases for J; bases not matched to a gene: 5. The CDR3, as DNA: TGCGCCAGCAGCCCGGGACAGGGGTACTCCAAAAACATTCAGTACTTC. This encodes CASSPGQGYSKNIQYF.

This chain links TRBV7-3 with TRBJ2-7; 8 bases match TRBD1. Germline CDR1 SGHTA, CDR2 FQGTGA. This CDR3 contains 14 residues. The V and J ends lost 5 bases and 5 bases, in that order; junction bases with no gene match: 8. CDR3 loop: CASSPTDRVHEQYF. In nucleotides, the CDR3 is TGTGCCAGCAGCCCCACGGACAGGGTCCACGAGCAGTACTTC. Variable domain in full (rest from reference TRBV7-3 and TRBJ2-7): GAGVSQTPSNKVTEKGKYVELRCDPISGHTALYWYRQSLGQGPEFLIYFQGTGAADDSGLPNDRFFAVRPEGSVSTLKIQRTERGDSAVYLCASSPTDRVHEQYFGPGTRLTVT.

This chain connects TRBV15 to TRBJ2-5; D possibly corresponds to TRBD1 (6 bases). The J call is uncertain, as TRBJ2-7 better fits the DNA end. The CDR3 sequence is 14 residues long. Per the germline V gene, CDR1 is LNHNV and CDR2 is YYDKDF (reference sequence). CDR3 residues: CATSKDRNQGEQYF. DNA for the CDR3: TGTGCCACCAGCAAAGACAGGAATCAGGGCGAGCAGTACTTC.

This sequence joins TRBV7-3 and TRBJ1-1, with D tentatively TRBD1 (6 bases). There are 14 residues in the CDR3. V was trimmed by 5 bases and J by 1 base, leaving 11 bases between them. Germline CDR1 reads SGHTA; CDR2 reads FQGTGA. This CDR3 is CASSGGGSNTEAFF. CDR3 coding DNA: TGTGCCAGCAGCGGGGGGGGCTCGAACACTGAAGCTTTCTTT.

The chain combines TRBV2 with TRBJ1-5; D unresolved. Germline lookup yields CDR1 SNHLY and CDR2 FYNNEI. Trimming removed 3 bases from V and 3 bases from J, with 6 bases in between. The CDR3 has 13 residues. The CDR3 reads CASSETFNQPQHF. For the CDR3, the DNA is TGTGCCAGCAGTGAGACATTCAATCAGCCCCAGCATTTT.

This chain connects TRBV6-1 to TRBJ1-4; D is ambiguous. Germline CDR1 reads MNHNS; CDR2 reads SASEGT. Trimming took 3 bases from V and 0 from J, leaving 20 bases between them. This CDR3 contains 19 residues. The CDR3 protein is CASSDRPPGRYTTNEKLFF. CDR3 coding DNA: TGTGCCAGCAGTGACCGACCACCGGGGAGGTATACAACTAATGAAAAACTGTTTTTT.

This chain links TRBV6-6 with TRBJ2-5; D is perhaps TRBD2 (6 bases). The germline V gene encodes CDR1 MNHNY and CDR2 SVGAGI (reference sequence). The CDR3 has 16 residues. V lost 2 bases and J lost 11, with 24 bases in between. The CDR3 DNA follows: TGTGCCAGCAGTTACCACAAAGCGATCGGGGGATGGGAGCAGTACTTC. Translating gives CASSYHKAIGGWEQYF.

The chain is built from TRBV27 and TRBJ1-2; a weak D match, TRBD1 (6 bases). This CDR3 has 16 residues. Per germline, CDR1 MNHEY and CDR2 SMNVEV (reference sequence). V lost 0 bases to trimming and J lost 4 bases, with 15 bases between them. The DNA of the CDR3 is TGTGCCAGCAGTTTATCGGGTCTGGGGGCGGGCTATGGCTACACCTTC. This codes for CASSLSGLGAGYGYTF.

The J gene is TRBJ2-3, the V gene TRBV9; D call uncertain. The CDR3 runs to 19 residues. Germline-derived CDR1 and CDR2 are SGDLS and YYNGEE. Trimming took off 4 bases at V and 2 bases at J, with 26 bases between the two ends. CDR3 nucleotides: TGTGCCAGCAGCCCAAACCCTTCGGTGGTAGCACCCTACACAGATACGCAGTATTTT. Protein sequence: CASSPNPSVVAPYTDTQYF.

Of note for this clone: The junction does not match germline at one end; this may be a read error. This sequence joins TRBV30 and TRBJ1-4, with D unresolved. The CDR3 has 15 amino acids. From germline, CDR1 is GTSNPN and CDR2 SVGIG (reference sequence). The CDR3 loop reads CAWSVRGGRNGKLFF. DNA for the CDR3: TGTGCCTGGAGTGTTAGAGGCGGCAGAAATGGAAAACTGTTTTTT.

The rearrangement links TRBV6-5 to TRBJ2-5; 8 bases line up with TRBD1. TRBJ2-7 explains the end of the DNA better; the J call may be wrong. In germline, CDR1 is MNHEY, CDR2 SVGAGI. The CDR3 has 13 residues. The CDR3 sequence is CASGDRNSYEQYF. CDR3 in DNA: TGTGCCAGCGGGGACAGGAACTCCTACGAGCAGTACTTC.

The gene calls are TRBV5-1 and TRBJ2-3, with D possibly TRBD1 on 7 matching bases. The V gene's germline CDR1 is SGHRS and CDR2 YFSETQ. The CDR3 runs 15 residues. Trimming shortened V by 0 bases and J by 3 bases, and 11 bases separated the two germline ends. The CDR3 nucleotides are TGCGCCAGCAGCTTGGAGGGGGCGGGAACAGATACGCAGTATTTT. Translated: CASSLEGAGTDTQYF.

The chain uses TRBV6-5 and TRBJ1-2; tentative D call: TRBD1 (5 bases). V gave up 7 bases and J gave up 4 bases, with 13 bases separating them. This CDR3 region has 13 residues. From germline, CDR1 is MNHEY and CDR2 SVGAGI. CDR3: CASTPPGGYGYTF. The CDR3 DNA sequence: TGTGCCAGCACCCCCCCGGGGGGCTATGGCTACACCTTC.

V is TRBV9 and J is TRBJ2-5, with D uncertain. This CDR3 has 16 residues. Trimming shortened V by 4 bases and J by 5 bases, and 21 bases separated the two germline ends. Germline assignment: CDR1 SGDLS and CDR2 YYNGEE. The CDR3 is CASSPTPQHLGETQYF. As DNA, the CDR3 is TGTGCCAGCAGCCCCACGCCCCAACACCTCGGGGAGACCCAGTACTTC. Filled out from reference TRBV9 and TRBJ2-5, the complete variable domain reads DSGVTQTPKHLITATGQRVTLRCSPRSGDLSVYWYQQSLDQGLQFLIQYYNGEERAKGNILERFSAQQFPDLHSELNLSSLELGDSALYFCASSPTPQHLGETQYFGPGTRLLVL.

CDR3 residues: CATQNVGDRDTQYF. The CDR3, as DNA: TGTGCCACCCAAAACGTCGGGGACAGAGATACGCAGTATTTT. J is TRBJ2-3 and V is TRBV19; 7 nucleotides match TRBD1. The CDR3 spans 14 residues. J was trimmed by 5 bases and V by 10 bases; bases with no gene match: 12. Germline values: CDR1 LNHDA, CDR2 SQIVND (reference sequence).

The CDR3 spells CASSFLLDSSTDTQYF. The CDR3 DNA reads as TGTGCCAGCAGCTTCCTCCTGGACAGTAGCACAGATACGCAGTATTTT. This chain links TRBV5-8 with TRBJ2-3; weak D call: TRBD1 (6 bases). The ends were cut back, 2 bases at V and 0 bases at J, with 13 bases in the middle. CDR1 SGHTS and CDR2 YDEGEE come from the germline V gene. The CDR3 loop spans 16 amino acids. Supplemented by reference TRBV5-8 and TRBJ2-3, the full variable domain reads EAGVTQSPTHLIKTRGQQATLRCSPISGHTSVYWYQQALGLGLQFLLWYDEGEERNRGNFPPRFSGRQFPNYSSELNVNALELEDSALYLCASSFLLDSSTDTQYFGPGTRLTVL.

V and J are TRBV7-8 and TRBJ2-1; TRBD2 matches 10 bases. Trimming cost V 2 bases and J 11 bases; bases outside gene matches: 9. Germline loops: CDR1 SGHVS, CDR2 FQNEAQ. There are 15 residues in the CDR3. The chain's CDR3 is CASSLSVAGGQKQFF. The DNA of the CDR3 is TGTGCCAGCAGCTTATCGGTAGCGGGGGGACAGAAGCAGTTCTTC.

The J gene is TRBJ2-5, the V gene TRBV11-2; a weak D match, TRBD2 (6 bases). Trimming pared 7 bases from V and 12 bases from J, leaving 15 bases between. The V gene's germline CDR1 is SGHAT and CDR2 FQNNGV. This CDR3 has 11 amino acids. This CDR3 is CASTLGGLKYF. As DNA, the CDR3 is TGTGCCAGCACCCTTGGAGGGCTCAAGTACTTC.

This chain joins TRBV30 and TRBJ2-5; TRBD2 matches at 13 bases. There are 16 residues in the CDR3. Trimming at V came to 3 bases and at J to 4 bases, leaving 8 bases not matched to a gene. CDR1 is GTSNPN and CDR2 is SVGIG in the germline V gene (reference sequence). CDR3 protein: CAWSPRLAGGRETQYF. CDR3 nucleotides: TGTGCCTGGAGCCCTCGACTAGCGGGGGGTCGAGAGACCCAGTACTTC. The full variable domain, rest sourced from reference TRBV30 and TRBJ2-5, is SQTIHQWPATLVQPVGSPLSLECTVEGTSNPNLYWYRQAAGRGLQLLFYSVGIGQISSEVPQNLSASRPQDRQFILSSKKLLLSDSGFYLCAWSPRLAGGRETQYFGPGTRLLVL.

The J gene is TRBJ2-7, the V gene TRBV4-1; D not certain. Trimming stripped 2 bases from V and 7 bases from J, with 18 bases between. Looked up from germline, CDR1 is MGHRA and CDR2 is YSYEKL. The CDR3 totals 15 residues. CDR3 region: CASSQTDLRFGEQYF. Written as DNA, the CDR3 is TGCGCCAGCAGCCAAACCGACCTACGGTTCGGGGAGCAGTACTTC.